The entry below describes one TCR beta chain. This record belongs to a study of blood T cells in healthy people across ages. A J-beta primer mix and a sample-barcoded 5' primer were used in a second PCR of about 7 to 11 cycles. MiXCR, run by TCRdb on the 5' RACE reads, gives a single entry per CDR3 protein. Seen here are approximately 800,000 distinct CDR3 sequences, roughly 25% observed once, and the top ten hold 3%. Germline values: CDR1 SGHAT, CDR2 FQNNGV. CDR3 size: 16 residues. V was pared by 5 bases and J by 3 bases, with 16 bases between. This sample also appeared in a second study, on T cells of mothers and their children.

This receptor was obtained from a boy aged 5-17 years in good health. The chain employs TRBV11-2 and TRBJ1-4, with a weak D call TRBD1 (6 bases). The sample taken for sequencing was blood. DNA of the CDR3: TGTGCCAGCAGCCCCTTGGGGGGCGCAGCTAATGAAAAACTGTTTTTT. This sequence encodes CASSPLGGAANEKLFF.